This T cell receptor beta chain was captured in a study of cytomegalovirus exposure and HLA in healthy donors (dated by TCRdb to the late 2010s). Regarding the complete study: An earlier analysis of 550 to 700 of the donors reported 250 to 350 Gb of sequence data and 117 million unique TCR beta sequences from around 200 million T cells. The aim of the study was to test whether cataloging public T cell receptors could identify signatures of past pathogen exposure. An earlier analysis of 500 to 750 of the donors applied high-throughput TCR beta sequencing to assess whether each TCR beta V gene segment acted as functional or pseudogenic. In addition to the first cohort of roughly 670 subjects, a separate validation cohort of 120 different subjects was used. An early release covering more than 500 HLA-typed donors comprised 300 to 350 gigabases of sequencing data and 65 million to 100 million unique TCR sequences. Alongside the repertoire data, information on donor age, sex, ethnicity and CMV serostatus was compiled. Of the approximately 400 genotyped donors, around 81% fell in the genetic ancestry cluster associated with self-reported Caucasian donors. Four or five DR-DQ haplotypes were treated as single units for association and clustering because of strong linkage in the cohort. In a later genetic analysis, genome-wide SNP genotypes for about three fifths of the roughly 670 donors were used, and that subset was treated as a discovery cohort. Among some 400 genotyped donors of the cohort, an average of about 240,000 unique TCR beta nucleotide sequences were sequenced per donor, around 20% of them non-productive. The study combined high-throughput TCR immunosequencing, statistical association of individual TCRs with disease status, and machine learning to predict cytomegalovirus infection status. In the later analysis, no new phenotypic data were used to find candidate immune exposures; instead, reliance was placed on TCR beta sequences and their occurrence across donors. Every repertoire in the discovery cohort had been generated on one and the same sequencing platform. Class I and class II HLA loci were covered by the typing at four-digit resolution. In a later analysis, previously published TCR beta repertoires from 550 to 700 donors were re-analyzed and high-resolution HLA genotyping was added so that TCR occurrence patterns could be studied. The number of donors typed differed by locus, with 629-630 for A, B, C, DRB1 and DQB1, around 500 for DQA1, 600 to 610 for DPA1, and approximately 470 for DPB1. The study used immunosequencing to profile the T cell repertoires of 666 subjects and linked those repertoires to cytomegalovirus serostatus. General conclusions and limits of the study: An earlier analysis of some 560 of the donors showed that most TCR beta V segments appeared in productive rearrangements either about 87% or about 30% of the time, which broadly matched IMGT annotations. Most TCR sequences were seen in very few donors, while some public TCRs were found in many individuals. Because counts were too low, seventeen rarely observed V segments, including chromosome 9 orphons, were left out of the earlier analysis of roughly 600 of the donors. The classifier was reported to diagnose cytomegalovirus status with high specificity and sensitivity in both the original and validation cohorts. Presence/absence analyses assumed roughly uniform sequencing depth across donors, an assumption that may not hold. A later genetic analysis associated a missense DCLRE1C variant with V-gene and J-gene trimming of TCR beta chains, and an independent cohort replicated the association. A cluster of highly shared sequence variants was judged likely to be a technical artifact of the sequencing pipeline. According to a later analysis, most CMV-associated TCR beta chains appeared to be HLA-restricted, and the HLA associations seemed to be driven largely by CMV exposure. In a later analysis, HLA-associated TCR beta chains showed more clonal expansion and lower generation probabilities than non-associated chains that were equally common. Correlated functional status among segregating V segments might be attributable to linkage disequilibrium, but an unknown experimental factor could not be ruled out. A later analysis reported that several top co-occurrence clusters appeared linked to parvovirus B19, influenza, CMV and Epstein-Barr virus. Because some donors lacked HLA typing at each locus, the association tests relied only on the typed subset. Specific HLA alleles were associated with some 15,000 TCR beta sequences at a false discovery rate of 0.05 in a later analysis. The study gave a list of 150 to 200 TCR beta chains associated with cytomegalovirus. In a later analysis, TCR association rates were found to vary across HLA loci, with the most associated TCRs seen for DRB1 alleles and the fewest for HLA-C alleles. A few of the identified cytomegalovirus-associated TCR beta chains were confirmed in vitro to be specific for cytomegalovirus antigens. For the cohort, immune exposure information was limited to CMV serostatus. When HLA alleles, especially DR and DQ, strongly co-occurred, attributing TCR associations to individual alleles was difficult. A later genetic analysis reported fewer N-insertions in productive TCRs among donors in an Asian-associated ancestry cluster than the roughly 690-donor mean. The authors suggested that the approach could potentially be extended to other disease states and immunological phenotypes. In this cohort, only TCR beta chains were sequenced, and detectable features were limited by the absence of alpha or paired-chain data. A further reported finding was that TCR beta sequences accurately predicted the HLA-A and HLA-B alleles for most subjects in the first cohort.

This clone has more than one count but fewer than ten. What antigen it recognizes has not been identified. One end of the junction varies from germline; a read error may be responsible. The library was prepared using the immunoSEQ multiplex PCR assay. A mixture of 60 forward primers for TCR Vbeta segments and 13 reverse primers for TCR Jbeta segments was used in the multiplex PCR. The CDR3 region of rearranged TCR beta genes was amplified from genomic DNA with a multiplex PCR assay. The amplified TCR beta libraries were sequenced on the Illumina HiSeq System as 87-base-pair reads. Per the authors' processing: In a later analysis, tens of millions of unique TCR beta chains were counted across the 666 repertoires, and roughly 11 million of these chains were shared by at least two donors. Raw reads were error-corrected and collapsed into unique sequences by a nearest-neighbor algorithm in which closely related sequences were merged to remove PCR and sequencing errors. To assign V, D and J gene segments, CDR3 sequences were aligned to IMGT reference sequences. For a sequence to be retained, at least a six-nucleotide match to both a V gene segment and a J gene segment was required. Rearrangements were called productive when the CDR3 lacked stop codons and stayed in frame with V and J; all others were non-productive. CDR3 was defined according to IMGT convention as the region running from the second conserved V-encoded cysteine to the conserved J-encoded phenylalanine. The earlier analysis of fewer than 750 of the donors excluded sequences that lacked an unambiguous match to a single V gene segment. In an earlier analysis of roughly 600 of the donors, a V segment was called functional when productive rearrangements were above 56.7%, and segregating when the standard deviation between donors exceeded 5%. To diagnose cytomegalovirus status from the catalog of TCR beta chain sequences, a statistical classification framework was built. V and J gene assignment, in a later analysis, came from comparing TCR nucleotide sequences with IMGT/GENE-DB human TR gene sequences. In a later analysis, CDR3 sequences and most-parsimonious VDJ recombination scenarios were assigned using the TCRdist pipeline. A later analysis defined each TCR beta chain by its CDR3 amino acid sequence plus V-gene family, and excluded reads lacking a unique V-gene family. As a way to deal with suspected cross-contamination and a sequencing artifact, a later analysis dropped hundreds of nucleotide sequences that were highly shared and had low generation probability. In a later analysis, a clonal expansion index for each public chain was calculated from normalized within-repertoire ranks of inferred template counts. A later analysis computed generation probabilities with a VDJ recombination model fitted to out-of-frame rearrangements, and checked the results against IGoR. In a later analysis, TCR-TCR, TCR-HLA and TCR-CMV co-occurrence was scored with hypergeometric tests, and a repertoire-size bias correction was applied to TCR pairs. In a later analysis, false discovery rates were estimated by permuting HLA or CMV assignments 20 times. A later analysis grouped co-occurring TCRs with DBSCAN, adding TCRdist sequence similarity when clustering within HLA-allele-positive subsets. Co-occurrence clustering excluded repertoires with fewer than 30,000 or more than 120,000 public chains, plus five with anomalous nucleotide sharing. Held by TCRdb, this immuneACCESS table contains in-frame sequences only and omits some clones. Under half of the omission traces to an unresolved V gene where checked; the cause of the rest is unknown. Clone size and the V and J calls come from that table; the DNA yielded D and trimming. The sample table shows 150,000 to 200,000 clones, and around 75% are seen once. The top ten hold roughly 7.1% of the sample.

The cohort was made up of approximately 670 healthy bone marrow donors. At the time of sampling, every cohort member was nominally healthy, though immune exposures that went unrecorded were likely present. The donor was CMV seropositive and belonged to the group of around 300 seropositive cohort members. A peripheral blood sample was provided by each donor, and peripheral blood mononuclear cells were used for TCR beta sequencing. The Qiagen DNeasy Blood Extraction Kit was used to extract genomic DNA from the blood cell samples. Material: PBMCs. The receptor was derived from a woman aged 40-49 years in good health and CMV-seropositive.

Read as DNA, the sequence is TGTGCCAGCAGCGTTAGCGGGAGCTCCCACAATGAGCAGTTCTTC. This is translated as CASSVSGSSHNEQFF. The rearrangement combines TRBV9 with TRBJ2-1, and 9 bases in between align with TRBD2. CDR1 and CDR2, per the germline V gene, are SGDLS and YYNGEE. The CDR3 has 15 amino acids, counting the end cysteine and phenylalanine. The entry retains the CDR3 DNA only, 45 bases that are in frame from base 1.